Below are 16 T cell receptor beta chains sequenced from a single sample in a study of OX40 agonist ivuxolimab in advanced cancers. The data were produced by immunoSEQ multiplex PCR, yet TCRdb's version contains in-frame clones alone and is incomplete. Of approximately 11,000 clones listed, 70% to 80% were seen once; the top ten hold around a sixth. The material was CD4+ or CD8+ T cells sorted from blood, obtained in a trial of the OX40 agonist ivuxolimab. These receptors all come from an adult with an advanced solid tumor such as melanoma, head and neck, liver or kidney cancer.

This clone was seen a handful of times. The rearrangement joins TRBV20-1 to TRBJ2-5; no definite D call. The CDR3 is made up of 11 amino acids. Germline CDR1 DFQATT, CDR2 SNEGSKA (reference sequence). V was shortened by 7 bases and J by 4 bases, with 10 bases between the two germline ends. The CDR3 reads CSGWWGETQYF. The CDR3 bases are TGCAGTGGCTGGTGGGGAGAGACCCAGTACTTC.

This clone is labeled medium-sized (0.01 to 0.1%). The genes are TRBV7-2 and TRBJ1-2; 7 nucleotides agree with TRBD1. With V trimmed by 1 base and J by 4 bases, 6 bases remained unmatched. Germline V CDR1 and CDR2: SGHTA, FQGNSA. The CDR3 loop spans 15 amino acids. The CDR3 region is CASSLEMTGSYGYTF. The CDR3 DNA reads TGTGCCAGCAGCTTAGAGATGACAGGGTCCTATGGCTACACCTTC.

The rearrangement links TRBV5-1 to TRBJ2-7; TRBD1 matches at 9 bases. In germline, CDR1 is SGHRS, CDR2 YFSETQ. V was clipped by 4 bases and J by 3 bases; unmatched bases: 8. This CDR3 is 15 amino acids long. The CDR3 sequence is CASSTSGQGLYEQYF. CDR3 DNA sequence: TGCGCCAGCAGCACATCGGGACAGGGACTCTACGAGCAGTACTTC.

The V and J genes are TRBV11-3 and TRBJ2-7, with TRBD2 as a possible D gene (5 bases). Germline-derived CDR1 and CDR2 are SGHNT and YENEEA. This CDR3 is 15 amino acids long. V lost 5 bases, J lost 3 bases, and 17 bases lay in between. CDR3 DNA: TGTGCCAGCAGCCCAGTGACGGGGTCTATCTACGAGCAGTACTTC. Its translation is CASSPVTGSIYEQYF.

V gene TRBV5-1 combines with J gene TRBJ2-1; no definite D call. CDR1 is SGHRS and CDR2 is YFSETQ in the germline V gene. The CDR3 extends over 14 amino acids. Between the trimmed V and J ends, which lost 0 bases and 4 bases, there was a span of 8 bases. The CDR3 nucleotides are TGCGCCAGCAGCTTGGCCGCCAGGTACAATGAGCAGTTCTTC. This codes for CASSLAARYNEQFF. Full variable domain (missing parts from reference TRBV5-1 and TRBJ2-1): KAGVTQTPRYLIKTRGQQVTLSCSPISGHRSVSWYQQTPGQGLQFLFEYFSETQRNKGNFPGRFSGRQFSNSRSEMNVSTLELGDSALYLCASSLAARYNEQFFGPGTRLTVL.

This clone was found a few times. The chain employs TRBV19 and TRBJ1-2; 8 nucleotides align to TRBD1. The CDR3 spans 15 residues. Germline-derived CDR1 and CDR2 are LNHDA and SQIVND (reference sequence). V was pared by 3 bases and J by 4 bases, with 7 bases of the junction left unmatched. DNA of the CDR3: TGTGCCAGTAGTATCGGACAGGGTGGAGGCTATGGCTACACCTTC. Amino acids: CASSIGQGGGYGYTF. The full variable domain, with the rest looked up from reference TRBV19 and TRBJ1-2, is DGGITQSPKYLFRKEGQNVTLSCEQNLNHDAMYWYRQDPGQGLRLIYYSQIVNDFQKGDIAEGYSVSREKKESFPLTVTSAQKNPTAFYLCASSIGQGGGYGYTFGSGTRLTVV.

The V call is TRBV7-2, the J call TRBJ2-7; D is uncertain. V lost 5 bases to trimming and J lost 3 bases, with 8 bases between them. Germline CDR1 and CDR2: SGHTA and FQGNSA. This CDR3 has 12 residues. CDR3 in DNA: TGTGCCAGCAGCGCGACCTACTACGAGCAGTACTTC. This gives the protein CASSATYYEQYF.

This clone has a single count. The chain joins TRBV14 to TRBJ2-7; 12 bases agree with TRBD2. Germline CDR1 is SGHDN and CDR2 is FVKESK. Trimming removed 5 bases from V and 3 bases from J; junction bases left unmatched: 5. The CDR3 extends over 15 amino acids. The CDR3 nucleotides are TGTGCCAGCAGCTTCGGACTAGCGGGGTTCTACGAGCAGTACTTC. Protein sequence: CASSFGLAGFYEQYF.

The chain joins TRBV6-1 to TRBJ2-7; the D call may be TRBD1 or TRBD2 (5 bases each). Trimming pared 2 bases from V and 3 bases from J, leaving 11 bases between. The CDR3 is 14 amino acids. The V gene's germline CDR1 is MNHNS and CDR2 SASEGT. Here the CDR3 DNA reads TGTGCCAGCAGTGAATATGAGGGGAACTACGAGCAGTACTTC. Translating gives CASSEYEGNYEQYF.

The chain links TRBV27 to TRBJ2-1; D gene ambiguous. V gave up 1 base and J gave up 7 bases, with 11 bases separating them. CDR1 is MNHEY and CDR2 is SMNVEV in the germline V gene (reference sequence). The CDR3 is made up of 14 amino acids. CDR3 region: CASSLYTQLNEQFF. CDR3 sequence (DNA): TGTGCCAGCAGTTTATATACACAGCTTAATGAGCAGTTCTTC.

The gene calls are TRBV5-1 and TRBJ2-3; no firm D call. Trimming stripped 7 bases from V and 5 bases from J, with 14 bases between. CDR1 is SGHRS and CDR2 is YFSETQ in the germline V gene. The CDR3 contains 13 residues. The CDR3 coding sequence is TGCGCCAGCGCCCCCGTAGGTGAAGATACGCAGTATTTT. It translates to CASAPVGEDTQYF.

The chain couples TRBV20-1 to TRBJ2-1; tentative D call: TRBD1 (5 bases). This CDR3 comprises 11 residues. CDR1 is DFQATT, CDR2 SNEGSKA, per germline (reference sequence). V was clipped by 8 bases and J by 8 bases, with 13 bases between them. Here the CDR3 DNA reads TGCAGTCTCAGGGTGGGTCATGAGCAGTTCTTC. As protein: CSLRVGHEQFF.

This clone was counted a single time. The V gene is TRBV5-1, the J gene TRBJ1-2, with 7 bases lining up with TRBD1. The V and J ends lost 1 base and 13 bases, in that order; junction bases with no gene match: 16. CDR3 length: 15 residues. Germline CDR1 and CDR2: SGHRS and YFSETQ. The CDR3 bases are TGCGCCAGCAGCTTGTGGGTTGGGACAGCCCCGGGGAGCACCTTC. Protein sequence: CASSLWVGTAPGSTF.

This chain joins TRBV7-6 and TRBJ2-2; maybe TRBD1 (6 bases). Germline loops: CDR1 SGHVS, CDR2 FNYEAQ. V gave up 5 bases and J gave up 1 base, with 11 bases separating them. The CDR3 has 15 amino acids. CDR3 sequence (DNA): TGTGCCAGCAGCCGGACAGTAGGGAACACCGGGGAGCTGTTTTTT. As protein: CASSRTVGNTGELFF.

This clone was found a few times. CDR3 nucleotides: TGTGCCAGCAGCCTGACGGGACACGGGTTACAAAATGAGCAGTTCTTC. Residues: CASSLTGHGLQNEQFF. The rearrangement links TRBV7-9 to TRBJ2-1; possibly TRBD1 for D (6 bases). Trimming took off 5 bases at V and 7 bases at J, with 21 bases between the two ends. Germline CDR1 SEHNR, CDR2 FQNEAQ (reference sequence). The length of the CDR3 is 16 residues.

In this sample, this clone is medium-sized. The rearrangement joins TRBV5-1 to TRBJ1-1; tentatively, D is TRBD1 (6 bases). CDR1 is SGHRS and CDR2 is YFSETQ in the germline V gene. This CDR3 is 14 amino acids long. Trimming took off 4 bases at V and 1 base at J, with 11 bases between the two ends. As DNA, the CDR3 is TGCGCCAGCAGCATAGGACAGACGAACACTGAAGCTTTCTTT. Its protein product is CASSIGQTNTEAFF.